The 14 T cell receptor beta chains listed next were all sequenced from one sample in a study of cytomegalovirus exposure and HLA in healthy donors. Both 60 Vbeta primers and 13 Jbeta primers went into the PCR. Sequencing used immunoSEQ multiplex PCR; TCRdb keeps in-frame clones, though not all of them. The sample has approximately 170,000 clones, approximately 85% seen once. The sample comprised PBMCs. The receptors here all came from a man between 25 and 39 years old in good health and CMV-seropositive.

V and J are TRBV5-8 and TRBJ1-1; no definite D call. Germline-derived CDR1 and CDR2 are SGHTS and YDEGEE. The CDR3 is 12 amino acids. V gave up 2 bases and J gave up 3 bases, with 5 bases separating them. For the CDR3, the DNA is TGTGCCAGCAGCTTTAGATACACTGAAGCTTTCTTT. Residues: CASSFRYTEAFF.

The V and J genes are TRBV19 and TRBJ1-4, with 9 bases that match TRBD1. CDR1 and CDR2 from the germline V gene are LNHDA and SQIVND (reference sequence). V trimming: 3 bases; J trimming: 1 base; junction bases outside the gene matches: 12. The CDR3 covers 19 residues. CDR3 in amino acids: CASSMGQGRRVGTNEKLFF. CDR3 nucleotides: TGTGCCAGTAGTATGGGACAGGGACGGAGGGTTGGAACTAATGAAAAACTGTTTTTT.

Regarding this clone: The same CDR3 is also encoded by other DNA sequences in this sample. V gene TRBV9 combines with J gene TRBJ1-2, with D unresolved. Germline CDR1 SGDLS, CDR2 YYNGEE. The V and J ends lost 5 bases and 2 bases respectively, with 13 bases between them. The CDR3 has 14 amino acids. For the CDR3, the DNA is TGTGCCAGCAGTGCCGGAGGCGCCAACTATGGCTACACCTTC. Translating gives CASSAGGANYGYTF. Using reference TRBV9 and TRBJ1-2 for the parts outside the CDR3, the full variable domain is DSGVTQTPKHLITATGQRVTLRCSPRSGDLSVYWYQQSLDQGLQFLIQYYNGEERAKGNILERFSAQQFPDLHSELNLSSLELGDSALYFCASSAGGANYGYTFGSGTRLTVV.

The CDR3 region has the DNA TGTGCCACCAGCGCCTCTTCACGGCTACTAGCGGGAACAGGGGCCAACGTCCTGACTTTC. It yields the protein CATSASSRLLAGTGANVLTF. The J gene is TRBJ2-6, the V gene TRBV15; 10 positions match TRBD2. Germline values: CDR1 LNHNV, CDR2 YYDKDF (reference sequence). After removal of 5 bases from V and 4 bases from J, the junction contained 17 bases not matched to a gene. The CDR3 has 20 residues.

V gene TRBV4-1 combines with J gene TRBJ2-7, with TRBD1 matching 7 bases. The CDR3 runs 13 residues. The junction had 2 bases not matched to a gene; V was cut back by 1 base and J by 5 bases. Per germline, CDR1 MGHRA and CDR2 YSYEKL. CDR3 in amino acids: CASSQGQGHEQYF. The CDR3 nucleotides are TGCGCCAGCAGCCAAGGACAGGGCCACGAGCAGTACTTC.

This clone appeared a single time. The CDR3 is CASSVTTGEEQETQYF. Written as DNA, the CDR3 is TGTGCCAGCAGCGTCACGACAGGGGAGGAACAAGAGACCCAGTACTTC. The V gene is TRBV9, the J gene TRBJ2-5; 8 positions match TRBD1. V was pared by 2 bases and J by 2 bases, with 8 bases of the junction left unmatched. Germline CDR1 SGDLS, CDR2 YYNGEE. The CDR3 contains 16 residues.

The chain links TRBV4-3 to TRBJ1-2; possible D gene TRBD1, 6 bases. Trimming left V 0 bases short and J 4 bases short, with 24 bases between. Looked up from germline, CDR1 is LGHNA and CDR2 is YSLEER. The CDR3 covers 19 residues. CDR3 nucleotide sequence: TGCGCCAGCAGCCAAGATCTCAGGCCGGCGGGGGCAGGAGTCTATGGCTACACCTTC. Translating it yields CASSQDLRPAGAGVYGYTF.

The chain uses TRBV27 and TRBJ2-1; 7 positions agree with TRBD2. Germline CDR1 is MNHEY and CDR2 is SMNVEV (reference sequence). The length of the CDR3 is 14 residues. V trimming: 3 bases; J trimming: 8 bases; junction bases outside the gene matches: 7. The CDR3 region has the DNA TGTGCCAGCAGTTTCGCGGGAGAATGGGATGAGCAGTTCTTC. Translated: CASSFAGEWDEQFF.

This chain uses TRBV5-1 with TRBJ2-5, with TRBD1 matching 8 bases. This CDR3 is 15 amino acids long. V was clipped by 0 bases and J by 3 bases; unmatched bases: 4. From germline, CDR1 is SGHRS and CDR2 YFSETQ. The DNA for the CDR3 is TGCGCCAGCAGCTTGGTGTCAGGGGGCGAAGAGACCCAGTACTTC. Translation gives CASSLVSGGEETQYF. Based on the CDR3 plus reference TRBV5-1 and TRBJ2-5, the full variable domain is KAGVTQTPRYLIKTRGQQVTLSCSPISGHRSVSWYQQTPGQGLQFLFEYFSETQRNKGNFPGRFSGRQFSNSRSEMNVSTLELGDSALYLCASSLVSGGEETQYFGPGTRLLVL.

CDR3 nucleotide sequence: TGTGCCAGCAGCTTAAGCCCTTATACGCAGTATTTT. Amino acid sequence: CASSLSPYTQYF. This sequence joins TRBV11-3 and TRBJ2-3; no firm D call. V shed 2 bases and J shed 7 bases, with 7 bases lying between them. In germline, CDR1 is SGHNT, CDR2 YENEEA. The CDR3 runs to 12 residues.

The chain links TRBV5-1 to TRBJ2-1; tentatively, D is TRBD1 (7 bases). The CDR3 spans 15 residues. CDR1 SGHRS and CDR2 YFSETQ come from the germline V gene. V lost 5 bases and J lost 2, with 14 bases in between. CDR3 DNA sequence: TGCGCCAGCAGATCGGCGGGACAGACCTACAATGAGCAGTTCTTC. This gives the protein CASRSAGQTYNEQFF.

This rearrangement joins TRBV9 to TRBJ2-7; 9 bases line up with TRBD2. TRBJ2-5 explains the end of the DNA better; the J call may be wrong. The CDR3 extends over 14 amino acids. Germline V gives CDR1 SGDLS, CDR2 YYNGEE. The CDR3: CASSPGAGGETQYF. The CDR3 bases are TGTGCCAGCAGTCCCGGGGCGGGAGGGGAGACCCAGTACTTC.

Regarding this clone: Mismatch with germline at one junction end may stem from a read error. Other nucleotide sequences from this sample produce the same CDR3. The chain uses TRBV10-3 and TRBJ2-7; 7 bases map to TRBD1. This CDR3 is built from 13 residues. Germline assignment: CDR1 ENHRY and CDR2 SYGVKD. The CDR3 nucleotides are TGCGCCATCAAAGGGGGCGAAGACTACGAGCAGTACTTC. Encoded protein: CAIKGGEDYEQYF.

The chain combines TRBV30 with TRBJ1-5; D is uncertain. CDR1 and CDR2 (germline): GTSNPN, SVGIG (reference sequence). CDR3 length: 13 amino acids. V lost 2 bases to trimming and J lost 6 bases, with 11 bases between them. The CDR3 is CAWSSEGIQPQHF. The CDR3 region has the DNA TGTGCCTGGAGTTCGGAGGGAATTCAGCCCCAGCATTTT.